A selection of T cell receptor beta chains follows, all from one sample in a study of cytomegalovirus exposure and HLA in healthy donors. TCRdb keeps only in-frame clones here, not all; method: immunoSEQ multiplex PCR. Among about 170,000 clones, about 83% were seen once, and the ten largest hold under 5%. The sequencing sample was made of PBMCs. The receptors derive from a girl under 18 in good health and CMV-seropositive. Each CDR3 is given with its conserved first and last residue. Each record gives: clone size, V gene, J gene, CDR3 length, D gene, CDR3 DNA, CDR3 protein. A D gene is named only where the DNA matches it firmly. Not all rows give a size; the values are once, few, many and, for expanded clones, a class.

-	TRBV7-3	TRBJ2-1	15	-	TGTGCCAGCAGCGGAGCGATGAGCTCCTACAATGAGCAGTTCTTC	CASSGAMSSYNEQFF
-	TRBV7-6	TRBJ2-1	15	TRBD1	TGTGCCAGCAGTCTTCGCCGGGACAGGGTGAATGAGCAGTTCTTC	CASSLRRDRVNEQFF
-	TRBV6-5	TRBJ1-1	13	-	TGTGCCAGCAGGGGATGGGGCGTCCCTGAAGCTTTCTTT	CASRGWGVPEAFF
-	TRBV10-3	TRBJ1-3	15	-	TGTGCCATCAGTGAGGCCCGGGTAGGCGGAAACACCATATATTTT	CAISEARVGGNTIYF
once	TRBV5-1	TRBJ1-1	13	TRBD1	TGCGCCAGCAGCCAAGACAGGGTGTCTGAAGCTTTCTTT	CASSQDRVSEAFF
-	TRBV9	TRBJ2-5	15	TRBD1	TGTGCCAGCAGCCCTAGACAGGGGGACGCAGAGACCCAGTACTTC	CASSPRQGDAETQYF
once	TRBV11-2	TRBJ2-5	14	-	TGTGCCAGCAGCTCACATACAGGCAAAGAGACCCAGTACTTC	CASSSHTGKETQYF
-	TRBV19	TRBJ2-3	13	-	TGTGCCAGTAGTCGCGGAGGCACAGATACGCAGTATTTT	CASSRGGTDTQYF
-	TRBV27	TRBJ1-2	18	-	TGTGCCAGCAGTGGCCTTAACGGGGACCAAGGGGGTTCCTATGGCTACACCTTC	CASSGLNGDQGGSYGYTF
-	TRBV2	TRBJ2-2	15	TRBD2	TGTGCCAGCAGTGAAATTGTGTGGGGGGGCGGGGAGCTGTTTTTT	CASSEIVWGGGELFF
once	TRBV19	TRBJ1-1	16	TRBD1	TGTGCCAGTAGTACCCTCCGACAGGGTTCGAACACTGAAGCTTTCTTT	CASSTLRQGSNTEAFF
-	TRBV6-6	TRBJ2-4	14	-	TGTGCCAGCAGTTACGGAGGGGCCAAAAACATTCAGTACTTC	CASSYGGAKNIQYF
-	TRBV2	TRBJ1-2	15	TRBD1	TGTGCCAGCAGTGGCCCAGACAGGGTTAACTATGGCTACACCTTC	CASSGPDRVNYGYTF
-	TRBV19	TRBJ1-3	16	TRBD1	TGTGCCAGTAGCTTGGTGGACAGGTCCCCTGGAAACACCATATATTTT	CASSLVDRSPGNTIYF
-	TRBV4-1	TRBJ2-1	15	TRBD1	TGCGCCAGCAGCCTAATAGTCCCGGGACAGGTTGAGCAGTTCTTC	CASSLIVPGQVEQFF
-	TRBV7-9	TRBJ1-1	14	-	TGTGCCAGCAGCTCTCGGGTAGGAAGCACTGAAGCTTTCTTT	CASSSRVGSTEAFF
-	TRBV11-3	TRBJ2-1	15	-	TGTGCCAGCTCCCCCGGGGTTAGCTCCTACAATGAGCAGTTCTTC	CASSPGVSSYNEQFF
-	TRBV2	TRBJ1-4	14	-	TGTGCCAGCAGTGAACCTCGGGGAGGTGAAAAACTGTTTTTT	CASSEPRGGEKLFF
-	TRBV7-9	TRBJ2-2	16	-	TGTGCCAGCAGCTTAGGCGACAGGCGGAACACCGGGGAGCTGTTTTTT	CASSLGDRRNTGELFF
-	TRBV7-2	TRBJ1-5	15	-	TGTGCCAGCAGCTTATGGAGGGAAGGCCCTCAGCCCCAGCATTTT	CASSLWREGPQPQHF
-	TRBV19	TRBJ1-1	14	-	TGTGCCAGTAGTATAGAGGGGGGTAACACTGAAGCTTTCTTT	CASSIEGGNTEAFF
once	TRBV19	TRBJ1-2	16	TRBD1	TGTGCCAGTAGTAGCCGGGACAGGGCCGTGAACTATGGCTACACCTTC	CASSSRDRAVNYGYTF
-	TRBV6-1	TRBJ1-2	13	-	TGTGCCAGCTGGGGCAGCACCAACTATGGCTACACCTTC	CASWGSTNYGYTF
few	TRBV5-4	TRBJ2-1	15	-	TGTGCCAGCAGCCCCGGGAGTAGCGTCTACAATGAGCAGTTCTTC	CASSPGSSVYNEQFF
-	TRBV13	TRBJ1-1	15	-	TGTGCCAGCAGCTTAGGGTATTCGGTGTACACTGAAGCTTTCTTT	CASSLGYSVYTEAFF
-	TRBV25-1	TRBJ1-1	15	-	TGTGCCAGCAGTGAAGAGAGACAGCTGAACACTGAAGCTTTCTTT	CASSEERQLNTEAFF
-	TRBV5-6	TRBJ2-3	15	TRBD2	TGTGCCAGCAGCACGCCGGGACTAGCCACAGATACGCAGTATTTT	CASSTPGLATDTQYF
-	TRBV28	TRBJ1-2	15	TRBD1	TGTGCCAGCAGTATGGTCTCAGGGGGCGCACGTGGCTACACCTTC	CASSMVSGGARGYTF
-	TRBV2	TRBJ1-2	15	-	TGTGCCAGCAGTAGCACGGGGCCCGGCGGGAGAGGCTACACCTTC	CASSSTGPGGRGYTF
-	TRBV6-5	TRBJ1-1	13	-	TGTGCCGTAAGTCGGACAGATAACACTGAAGCTTTCTTT	CAVSRTDNTEAFF
-	TRBV9	TRBJ2-7	15	TRBD1	TGTGCCAGCAGCGGAGGACAGGGGGCTTACTACGAGCAGTACTTC	CASSGGQGAYYEQYF
-	TRBV4-2	TRBJ2-1	17	TRBD2	TGTGCCAGCAGCCAAGATCTCGCGGGGGGAGCCTACAATGAGCAGTTCTTC	CASSQDLAGGAYNEQFF
-	TRBV2	TRBJ1-5	14	-	TGTGCCAGCAGTGTGGCAGATAGCAATCAGCCCCAGCATTTT	CASSVADSNQPQHF
-	TRBV5-4	TRBJ1-1	13	-	TGTGCCAGCAGCTTGACAGGGATCACTGAAGCTTTCTTT	CASSLTGITEAFF
-	TRBV2	TRBJ1-1	15	TRBD1	TGTGCCAGCAGTGAAGGGCAGGGGGTGAACACTGAAGCTTTCTTT	CASSEGQGVNTEAFF
-	TRBV27	TRBJ1-2	14	-	TGTGCCAGCAGTTTAAGGCGGACAGTATATGGCTACACCTTC	CASSLRRTVYGYTF
-	TRBV10-3	TRBJ1-2	12	-	TGTGCCATCGGCCGACTCGGCCGGGGCTACACCTTC	CAIGRLGRGYTF
few	TRBV13	TRBJ2-3	15	TRBD1	TGTGCCAGCAGCTTGAGGGGGCAGGTAACAGATACGCAGTATTTT	CASSLRGQVTDTQYF
-	TRBV6-4	TRBJ2-7	15	TRBD1	TGTGCTTCGAGCGTGGGGACAGGTATCTCCTACGAGCAGTACTTC	CASSVGTGISYEQYF
-	TRBV7-3	TRBJ1-6	19	-	TGTGCCAGCAGCTTCCCCGTATCCCCGGGGAGCTCCTATAATTCACCCCTCCACTTT	CASSFPVSPGSSYNSPLHF
once	TRBV18	TRBJ2-3	13	-	TGTGCCAGCTCACTAGTGACATCAGATACGCAGTATTTT	CASSLVTSDTQYF
-	TRBV6-5	TRBJ1-2	14	TRBD1	TGTGCCAGCAGTTACAGGGACAGGGGTTCTGGCTACACCTTC	CASSYRDRGSGYTF
-	TRBV30	TRBJ1-5	13	-	TGTGCCTGGAGTTTACAGGGCGATCAGCCCCAGCATTTT	CAWSLQGDQPQHF
-	TRBV6-5	TRBJ1-1	16	TRBD1	TGTGCCAGCAGTTACAGGGGGGACAGGGCGAACACTGAAGCTTTCTTT	CASSYRGDRANTEAFF
-	TRBV2	TRBJ1-5	14	TRBD1	TGTGCCAGCAGCGACAGGGTTAGCAATCAGCCCCAGCATTTT	CASSDRVSNQPQHF
-	TRBV5-1	TRBJ2-5	14	-	TGCGCCAGCAGCCGCAGGGTTGGGGCAGAGACCCAGTACTTC	CASSRRVGAETQYF
-	TRBV9	TRBJ1-6	16	-	TGTGCCAGCAGCGTAGCCTCTTGGACAGCTAATTCACCCCTCCACTTT	CASSVASWTANSPLHF
-	TRBV9	TRBJ2-3	14	-	TGTGCCAGCAGCGGGAAACAGAGCACAGATACGCAGTATTTT	CASSGKQSTDTQYF
-	TRBV4-1	TRBJ2-2	14	-	TGCGCCAGCAGCCAGAGGCCCGGGGCCGGGGAGCTGTTTTTT	CASSQRPGAGELFF
-	TRBV19	TRBJ2-7	13	-	TGTGCCAGCTCACCAGCGGATTCCTACGAGCAGTACTTC	CASSPADSYEQYF